Listed here is a single T cell receptor beta chain. This clonotype occurred a few times. Its antigen is currently not known. No qualities accompany the bases; no much larger clone lies one base away. CDR1 and CDR2 (MNHEY, SVGAGI) derive from the germline V gene. Ends trimmed: V by 4 bases, J by 2 bases; bases unmatched to a gene: 5. The CDR3 contains 16 residues, cysteine and phenylalanine counted. CDR3 DNA is the only sequence kept; it has 48 bases, read in frame from the first base. This sample was sequenced with an Illumina NovaSeq 6000. Using 5'RACE with constant-segment primers, TCRalpha and TCRbeta cDNA libraries were constructed, with sample barcodes and unique molecular identifiers added in the process. Trizol reagent was used to extract RNA from every sample. Library amplification was performed in two PCR steps, and a second sample barcode and Illumina TruSeq adapters were introduced in the second step. The libraries were sequenced on an Illumina NovaSeq using 2 x 150 bp paired-end reads. The study's processing was this. Reads were demultiplexed and collapsed into UMI-guided consensus sequences with migec v1.2.7. Using mixcr v2.1.11, the UMI consensuses were aligned to TRA and TRB V and J templates and assembled into clonotypes. Expanded or contracted clonotypes were those called significant by both edgeR and NoisET, with noise models trained on biological replicates. For edgeR calls, the thresholds were a false discovery rate-adjusted p below 0.01 and a log2 fold-change of 1. PCA with hierarchical clustering of max-normalized trajectories of the 1000 most abundant clonotypes was used as exploratory dynamics analysis. Separately sequenced CD4+ and CD8+ repertoires were used to assign the CD4 or CD8 phenotype of responding clones. TCRdb reanalyzed the raw reads on its own, using fastp at Q25 for trimming and MiXCR for clone calling, and kept in-frame beta chains. Rows with one shared CDR3 protein collapse into an entry with the most common genes and DNA. The V and J calls were not made by the authors but by TCRdb's processing. This sample has over 120,000 distinct CDR3 sequences in its table, and under 30% of those were observed once. The ten most abundant clones make up about 24% of the sample.

These data belong to a study of T-cell memory formation after mild COVID-19 (dated by TCRdb to about 2021). Broadly, across the study: TCR sequence clusters from the two donors were found to be largely donor specific. Two young, previously healthy adult volunteers, one female and one male, were included in the cohort. T-cell clones expanding and contracting after mild COVID-19 in two donors were tracked by longitudinal TCRalpha and TCRbeta repertoire sequencing. Results and caveats for the whole study, not just this receptor: The detection of some responding clones in pre-infection memory suggests that pre-existing cross-reactive memory T cells joined the SARS-CoV-2 response. The study included only a couple of mild cases, and larger cohorts that include severe cases with pre-infection samples were judged to be necessary. Whether the second-wave clones peaking on day 37 were SARS-CoV-2 specific was not confirmed. Clones contracting from day 15 to 85 had balanced CD4/CD8 phenotypes, while a second wave expanding from day 15 to 37 was biased towards CD4+. Contracting CD4+ clones were located mainly in the CM and EM memory subsets, whereas CD8+ clones were found to be enriched in EMRA.

Ficoll-Paque density gradient centrifugation was the method used to isolate PBMCs. The sequence was obtained from an adult woman who had mild COVID-19 (a few samples of this study predate the infection). The sample titles of this study are shuffled in the database, so cell type and time point are left out; the donor was told from shared clones. The material sequenced was PBMCs or a T cell subset sorted from them (not recorded which). The chain employs TRBV6-5 and TRBJ2-5, with 12 central nucleotides matching TRBD2. Here is the DNA: TGTGCCAGCAGTTCACGACTAGCGGGAGTACAAGAGACCCAGTACTTC. It is translated as CASSSRLAGVQETQYF.